The present entry profiles one T cell receptor beta chain with its context. Its antigen is not yet known. No much larger clonotype is one base removed from it; base qualities were not supplied. In total, 630 or so healthy bone marrow donors made up the cohort. Cohort members were all nominally healthy when sampled, although unrecorded immune exposures were likely present. The donor tested CMV seronegative, placing the donor among the 350 or so seronegative members of the cohort. A peripheral blood sample was provided by each donor, and peripheral blood mononuclear cells were used for TCR beta sequencing. Genomic DNA extraction from the blood cell samples was performed with the Qiagen DNeasy Blood Extraction Kit. Preparation of the library involved the immunoSEQ multiplex PCR assay. A mixture of 60 forward primers for TCR Vbeta segments and 13 reverse primers for TCR Jbeta segments was used in the multiplex PCR. The CDR3 region of rearranged TCR beta genes was amplified from genomic DNA by a multiplex PCR assay. Amplified TCR beta libraries were sequenced as 87-base-pair reads on the Illumina HiSeq System. Per the authors' processing: Across the 500 to 700 repertoires, a later analysis counted tens of millions of unique TCR beta chains, roughly 11 million of which were shared by at least two donors. To remove PCR and sequencing errors, raw reads were error-corrected and collapsed into unique sequences using a nearest-neighbor algorithm that merged closely related sequences. To assign V, D and J gene segments, CDR3 sequences were aligned to IMGT reference sequences. For a sequence to be retained, a match of at least six nucleotides was required to both a V gene segment and a J gene segment. A rearrangement counted as productive if the CDR3 had no stop codons and remained in frame with V and J, and every other rearrangement counted as non-productive. CDR3 was defined according to IMGT convention as the region running from the second conserved V-encoded cysteine to the conserved J-encoded phenylalanine. In an earlier analysis of more than 550 of the donors, sequences lacking an unambiguous match to a single V gene segment were excluded. An earlier analysis of fewer than 650 of the donors classified V segments as functional when productive rearrangements were above 56.7% and as segregating when the standard deviation between donors was above 5%. A statistical classification framework was developed to diagnose cytomegalovirus status using the catalog of TCR beta chain sequences. In a later analysis, V and J genes were assigned by comparing TCR nucleotide sequences against IMGT/GENE-DB human TR gene sequences. In a later analysis, CDR3 sequences and most-parsimonious VDJ recombination scenarios were assigned using the TCRdist pipeline. In a later analysis, every TCR beta chain was defined by the combination of its CDR3 amino acid sequence and its V-gene family, and reads without a unique V-gene family were dropped. In a later analysis, fewer than 650 highly shared, low-generation-probability nucleotide sequences were removed to address suspected cross-contamination and a sequencing artifact. In a later analysis, a clonal expansion index was calculated for each public chain from normalized within-repertoire ranks of inferred template counts. A later analysis computed generation probabilities with a VDJ recombination model fitted to out-of-frame rearrangements, and checked the results against IGoR. Hypergeometric tests were used in a later analysis to score TCR-TCR, TCR-HLA and TCR-CMV co-occurrence, with a repertoire-size bias correction applied to the TCR pairs. False discovery rates were estimated in a later analysis by permuting HLA or CMV assignments 20 times. In a later analysis, co-occurring TCRs were grouped using DBSCAN, and TCRdist sequence similarity was added for clustering within HLA-allele-positive subsets. For co-occurrence clustering, repertoires with fewer than 30,000 or more than 120,000 public chains were excluded, along with about five repertoires with anomalous nucleotide sharing. TCRdb retrieved this table from immuneACCESS and kept in-frame rearrangements only. Not all clones are present; in checked studies, unresolved V genes account for under half, and no reason is known for the remainder. V, J and clone size derive from that table, while D and trimming were established from the DNA sequence. Within this sample are approximately 170,000 clones, with about 65% of them counted one time only. The ten top clones hold approximately 1.6% of the sample.

This sample was taken from a study of cytomegalovirus exposure and HLA in healthy donors (dated 2017 in TCRdb). Context from the whole study: An earlier analysis of roughly 500 of the donors reported about 250 Gb of sequence data and roughly 110 million unique TCR beta sequences from about 200 million T cells. An early release covering about 600 HLA-typed donors comprised approximately 290 gigabases of sequencing data and roughly 85 million unique TCR sequences. Of the 350 to 450 genotyped donors, over 80% were placed in the genetic ancestry cluster associated with self-reported Caucasian donors. The aim of the study was to test whether cataloging public T cell receptors could identify signatures of past pathogen exposure. The T cell repertoires of roughly 660 subjects were profiled by immunosequencing and related to cytomegalovirus serostatus. A separate validation cohort of 100 to 150 different subjects was used in addition to the roughly 720-subject first cohort. The study combined high-throughput TCR immunosequencing, statistical association of individual TCRs with disease status, and machine learning to predict cytomegalovirus infection status. A later analysis re-examined previously published TCR beta repertoires from roughly 650 donors and added high-resolution HLA genotyping to investigate patterns of TCR occurrence. Rather than drawing on any new phenotypic data, the later analysis identified candidate immune exposures from TCR beta sequences and the way those sequences occurred across donors. To decide whether each TCR beta V gene segment behaved as functional or pseudogenic, an earlier analysis of 587 of the donors relied on high-throughput TCR beta sequencing. Donor age, sex, ethnicity and CMV serostatus were collected together with the repertoire data. In a later genetic analysis, genome-wide SNP genotypes for about 55% of the roughly 670 donors were used, and that subset was treated as a discovery cohort. All discovery cohort repertoires had been generated using a single sequencing platform. HLA typing covered class I and class II loci at four-digit resolution. Typing coverage varied by locus: 629-630 donors for A, B, C, DRB1 and DQB1; roughly 520 for DQA1; over 600 for DPA1; more than 450 for DPB1. Because of strong linkage in the cohort, roughly five DR-DQ haplotypes were treated as single units for association and clustering. Among under 450 genotyped donors of the cohort, an average of approximately 230,000 unique TCR beta nucleotide sequences were sequenced per donor, around 18% of them non-productive.

As encoded in the germline V gene, CDR1 is SGDLS while CDR2 is YYNGEE. The CDR3 contains 15 residues, cysteine and phenylalanine counted. Only the CDR3 portion is preserved as DNA: 45 bases, with reading frame beginning at the first base. At the junction V is shortened by 3 bases and J by 4 bases; bases outside the gene matches: 3. Paper-wide results and their limitations: Most CMV-associated TCR beta chains appeared to be HLA-restricted in a later analysis, and the HLA associations seemed to be driven largely by CMV exposure. A later analysis found that HLA-associated TCR beta chains were more clonally expanded and had lower generation probabilities than equally common non-associated chains. A cluster of highly shared sequence variants was judged likely to represent a technical artifact of the sequencing pipeline. Linkage disequilibrium might explain the correlated functional status among segregating V segments, but an unknown experimental factor could not be excluded. Several of the top co-occurrence clusters appeared to be linked to parvovirus B19, influenza, CMV and Epstein-Barr virus, according to a later analysis. In vitro tests confirmed that a few of the cytomegalovirus-associated TCR beta chains recognize cytomegalovirus antigens. In a later genetic analysis, a missense DCLRE1C variant was associated with V-gene and J-gene trimming of TCR beta chains, and the association was replicated in an independent cohort. In a later analysis, 16,951 TCR beta sequences were associated with specific HLA alleles at a false discovery rate of 0.05. Only TCR beta chains were sequenced in this cohort, and the absence of alpha or paired-chain data limited detectable features. In an earlier analysis of several hundred of the donors, most TCR beta V segments were observed in productive rearrangements about 90% or about 30% of the time, broadly matching IMGT annotations. Roughly uniform sequencing depth across donors was assumed in presence/absence analyses, although this assumption may not hold. Because HLA typing was missing for some donors at each locus, association tests included only the typed subset. Some IMGT-functional V segments, including TRBV6-2 and TRBV6-3, could not be distinguished by the 87-base-pair reads and were therefore excluded. A further reported finding was that TCR beta sequences accurately predicted the HLA-A and HLA-B alleles for most subjects in the first cohort. In a later genetic analysis, fewer N-insertions in productive TCRs were reported among donors in an Asian-associated ancestry cluster than the roughly 670-donor mean. In the study, approximately 150 TCR beta chains were listed as associated with cytomegalovirus. When HLA alleles, especially DR and DQ, strongly co-occurred, TCR associations were difficult to assign to individual alleles. While some public TCRs were present in many individuals, most TCR sequences turned up only very rarely across donors. In a later analysis, the rate of TCR association differed among HLA loci, with DRB1 alleles having the most associated TCRs and HLA-C alleles having the fewest. It was suggested by the authors that the approach could potentially be generalized to other disease states and immunological phenotypes. CMV serostatus was the only immune exposure information available for the cohort. The classifier was reported to diagnose cytomegalovirus status with high specificity and sensitivity in both the original cohort and the validation cohort. Because counts were too low, more than 15 rarely observed V segments, including chromosome 9 orphons, were left out of the earlier analysis of some 600 of the donors.

Sequencing used PBMCs. The receptor chain draws on TRBV9 and TRBJ2-1; 11 middle bases align to TRBD2. The receptor comes from a girl between 5 and 17 years old in good health and CMV-seronegative. The CDR3 in this case is CASSEGLAAYNEQFF. DNA sequence: TGTGCCAGCAGCGAGGGACTAGCGGCTTACAATGAGCAGTTCTTC. With the rest looked up from the reference TRBV9 and TRBJ2-1 genes rather than sequenced, the full variable domain is DSGVTQTPKHLITATGQRVTLRCSPRSGDLSVYWYQQSLDQGLQFLIQYYNGEERAKGNILERFSAQQFPDLHSELNLSSLELGDSALYFCASSEGLAAYNEQFFGPGTRLTVL.